A single sample gave rise to the 3 T cell receptor beta chains below, sequenced in a study of early T cells in non-severe SARS-CoV-2 infection. Via MiXCR, TCRdb re-called the 5' RACE reads, giving one row per CDR3 protein. The sample lists tens of thousands of distinct CDR3 sequences; approximately 11% were seen once. The starting material was whole blood, obtained at baseline. The receptors were sampled from an adult who was a healthcare worker with PCR-confirmed SARS-CoV-2 infection or an uninfected control (not recorded which).

This clonotype was detected only a few times. This chain uses TRBV7-9 with TRBJ1-4, with D tentatively TRBD1 (5 bases). This CDR3 contains 15 residues. The germline gives CDR1 SEHNR, CDR2 FQNEAQ (reference sequence). The ends were cut back, 4 bases at V and 7 bases at J, with 16 bases in the middle. The CDR3 DNA is TGTGCCAGCAGCTCCGGGACGGTACAGGCTGAAAAACTGTTTTTT. This encodes CASSSGTVQAEKLFF.

The chain has TRBV7-2 and TRBJ2-5; D call uncertain. Germline CDR1 SGHTA, CDR2 FQGNSA. The CDR3 sequence is 13 residues long. The V gene lost 5 bases and the J gene lost 5 bases, with 12 bases spanning the gap. CDR3 sequence reads: CASSTTKFETQYF. In DNA form, the CDR3 reads TGTGCCAGCAGCACGACCAAATTTGAGACCCAGTACTTC.

This clonotype was seen a few times. The DNA of the CDR3 is TGTGCCAGCAGCTTAGTATCGGGAGGAGGACGAACCTATGGCTACACCTTC. Its translation: CASSLVSGGGRTYGYTF. The rearrangement uses TRBV7-2 and TRBJ1-2; D gene uncertain. Germline CDR1 reads SGHTA; CDR2 reads FQGNSA. Deletions cut 1 base from V and 4 bases from J, with 19 bases between. The CDR3 is made up of 17 amino acids.